The rows below give T cell receptor beta chains drawn from one sample of a study of cytotoxic CD8 clonotypes in ibrutinib-treated CLL. Produced via immunoSEQ multiplex PCR; TCRdb's table is partial and in-frame only. Among roughly 18,000 clones listed, more than 65% were seen once. Sample: PBMCs, taken before ibrutinib treatment. These receptors came from a human donor with chronic lymphocytic leukemia. Both conserved end residues are part of each CDR3. Each record gives: J gene, clone size, D gene, V gene, CDR3 protein, CDR3 DNA. D genes are given only for firm matches. Size is omitted from some rows. Given values are once, few, many or a class for expanded clones.

>TRBJ1-1|.|.|TRBV11-2
CASSLWFAGRNTEAFF
TGTGCCAGCAGCTTATGGTTTGCAGGGCGGAACACTGAAGCTTTCTTT
>TRBJ1-5|.|TRBD1|TRBV6-7
CASSYSTGNSNQPQHF
TGTGCCAGCAGTTACTCGACAGGGAATAGCAATCAGCCCCAGCATTTT
>TRBJ1-1|.|.|TRBV18
CASSPYKRNTEAFF
TGTGCCAGCTCACCATACAAGCGAAACACTGAAGCTTTCTTT
>TRBJ2-7|.|.|TRBV7-2
CASSSRGVAGPNEQYF
TGTGCCAGCAGCTCAAGGGGGGTGGCGGGTCCCAACGAGCAGTACTTC
>TRBJ2-7|.|.|TRBV28
CATQRGGSPAYEQYF
TGTGCCACCCAGAGGGGGGGCTCCCCAGCCTACGAGCAGTACTTC
>TRBJ2-7|.|.|TRBV7-3
CASSPGAGREQYF
TGTGCCAGCAGCCCCGGGGCAGGGCGGGAGCAGTACTTC
>TRBJ2-5|.|.|TRBV5-4
CASSWSRQVETQYF
TGTGCCAGCAGCTGGAGCAGACAGGTCGAGACCCAGTACTTC
>TRBJ1-6|.|.|TRBV10-2
CAIHPGPGSYNSPLHF
TGCGCCATCCATCCGGGCCCTGGATCCTATAATTCACCCCTCCACTTT
>TRBJ1-5|.|.|TRBV2
CASSESGGQPQHF
TGTGCCAGCAGTGAATCGGGGGGTCAGCCCCAGCATTTT
>TRBJ2-7|.|TRBD1|TRBV6-1
CASGDPQGAYEQYF
TGTGCCAGCGGGGATCCACAGGGGGCCTACGAGCAGTACTTC
>TRBJ1-2|.|.|TRBV5-6
CASSLWGPINYGYTF
TGTGCCAGCAGCTTGTGGGGACCCATTAACTATGGCTACACCTTC
>TRBJ2-3|medium-sized|.|TRBV11-2
CASSLAALTDTQYF
TGTGCCAGCAGCTTAGCTGCGTTGACAGATACGCAGTATTTT
>TRBJ2-3|.|.|TRBV2
CASSTSRDTSDTQYF
TGTGCCAGCAGCACAAGCAGGGACACATCGGATACGCAGTATTTT
>TRBJ2-7|.|.|TRBV30
CAWGGRGEQYF
TGTGCCTGGGGGGGGCGAGGGGAGCAGTACTTC
>TRBJ2-3|.|TRBD2|TRBV5-4
CASSLASGGRGTDTQYF
TGTGCCAGCAGCTTGGCTAGCGGGGGTAGAGGCACAGATACGCAGTATTTT
>TRBJ1-2|.|.|TRBV9
CASSLQGLYGYTF
TGTGCCAGCAGCCTACAGGGCCTCTATGGCTACACCTTC
>TRBJ1-1|.|.|TRBV11-2
CASSRMTNTEAFF
TGTGCCAGCAGCCGCATGACGAACACTGAAGCTTTCTTT
>TRBJ2-1|.|TRBD2|TRBV14
CASSQDPLGRGGRDEQFF
TGTGCCAGCAGCCAAGACCCCCTAGGGCGGGGGGGCAGGGATGAGCAGTTCTTC
>TRBJ1-3|once|.|TRBV6-5
CASGHQGNTIYF
TGTGCCAGCGGACACCAAGGAAACACCATATATTTT
>TRBJ2-7|.|.|TRBV28
CASSLGGLQGSWGEQYF
TGTGCCAGCAGTTTGGGCGGCTTACAGGGTTCGTGGGGCGAGCAGTACTTC
>TRBJ1-1|few|.|TRBV18
CASSPRPRANTEAFF
TGTGCCAGCTCACCTAGGCCCAGGGCAAACACTGAAGCTTTCTTT
>TRBJ2-7|.|TRBD2|TRBV9
CASSVVASGGAQQYF
TGTGCCAGCAGCGTAGTGGCTAGCGGGGGGGCCCAGCAGTACTTC
>TRBJ1-2|medium-sized|.|TRBV10-3
CAISESTSWNDYTF
TGTGCCATCAGTGAGTCGACATCCTGGAATGATTACACCTTC
>TRBJ2-2|.|.|TRBV5-1
CASSLRQDTGELFF
TGCGCCAGCAGCTTACGACAGGACACCGGGGAGCTGTTTTTT
>TRBJ2-3|.|.|TRBV5-1
CASSLGGGAGTTDTQYF
TGCGCCAGCAGCTTGGGAGGAGGTGCGGGGACCACAGATACGCAGTATTTT
>TRBJ1-5|once|.|TRBV19
CASSISGRGVNQPQHF
TGTGCCAGTAGTATCAGTGGGAGGGGGGTCAATCAGCCCCAGCATTTT
>TRBJ1-2|.|.|TRBV9
CASSVGSRGFGYTF
TGTGCCAGCAGCGTAGGGTCCCGGGGATTCGGCTACACCTTC
>TRBJ2-3|.|.|TRBV10-3
CAISEQEGGSTDTQYF
TGTGCCATCAGTGAGCAGGAGGGGGGGAGCACAGATACGCAGTATTTT
>TRBJ1-2|.|.|TRBV2
CASSDRTHSGGYTF
TGTGCCAGCAGCGATCGGACCCACAGCGGCGGCTACACCTTC
>TRBJ1-2|.|.|TRBV5-6
CASSSTDNYGYTF
TGTGCCAGCAGCTCGACGGACAACTATGGCTACACCTTC
>TRBJ2-3|.|.|TRBV18
CASSPRRGLSADTQYF
TGTGCCAGCTCACCACGAAGGGGATTGTCGGCAGATACGCAGTATTTT
>TRBJ2-3|.|.|TRBV25-1
CASSTSKGVDTQYF
TGTGCCAGCAGTACCTCTAAGGGTGTAGATACGCAGTATTTT
>TRBJ2-5|.|TRBD2|TRBV2
CASSTTSGGQETQYF
TGTGCCAGCAGCACGACTAGCGGGGGCCAAGAGACCCAGTACTTC
>TRBJ1-2|.|.|TRBV27
CASSLGGSLYGYTF
TGTGCCAGCAGTTTAGGAGGCAGCCTTTATGGCTACACCTTC
>TRBJ1-5|.|TRBD1|TRBV6-1
CATHRGQGYNQPQHF
TGTGCCACGCATAGGGGACAGGGGTACAATCAGCCCCAGCATTTT
>TRBJ1-5|once|TRBD1|TRBV19
CASNRGLSNQPQHF
TGTGCCAGTAACAGGGGGCTAAGCAATCAGCCCCAGCATTTT
>TRBJ2-5|few|.|TRBV6-5
CASSRGGETQYF
TGTGCCAGCTCCAGGGGTGGGGAGACCCAGTACTTC
>TRBJ2-7|.|.|TRBV30
CAWSNGAYEQYF
TGTGCCTGGAGTAATGGGGCTTACGAGCAGTACTTC
>TRBJ1-3|.|TRBD1|TRBV19
CASSIAGGKVAGNTIYF
TGTGCCAGTAGTATTGCAGGGGGCAAAGTGGCTGGAAACACCATATATTTT
>TRBJ1-2|.|.|TRBV6-6
CASSSGAYGYTF
TGTGCCAGCAGTTCAGGGGCCTATGGCTACACCTTC
>TRBJ1-6|.|.|TRBV28
CASSLLQGPNSPLHF
TGTGCCAGCAGTTTATTGCAGGGGCCCAATTCACCCCTCCACTTT
>TRBJ1-4|once|.|TRBV18
CASSGEGLEKLFF
TGTGCCAGCTCGGGGGAAGGCCTTGAAAAACTGTTTTTT
>TRBJ1-5|few|.|TRBV18
CASSPPGWGDQPQHF
TGTGCCAGCTCACCACCGGGATGGGGGGATCAGCCCCAGCATTTT
>TRBJ2-5|.|TRBD1|TRBV7-9
CASSPPATGQETQYF
TGTGCCAGCAGCCCCCCAGCGACAGGGCAAGAGACCCAGTACTTC
>TRBJ1-4|.|TRBD1|TRBV4-3
CASSHWTGANEKLFF
TGCGCCAGCAGCCATTGGACAGGAGCTAATGAAAAACTGTTTTTT
>TRBJ1-5|.|.|TRBV6-5
CASSADSGPQHF
TGTGCCAGCAGTGCGGATTCGGGGCCCCAGCATTTT
>TRBJ1-5|.|.|TRBV7-2
CASSLLTGGNQPQHF
TGTGCCAGCAGCTTACTCACGGGCGGCAATCAGCCCCAGCATTTT
>TRBJ2-7|few|.|TRBV29-1
CSVEVGAGTYEQYF
TGCAGCGTTGAAGTAGGGGCTGGAACCTACGAGCAGTACTTC